This TCR beta chain was found in a study of metastatic and nonmetastatic thyroid tumors. About the research overall: Across blood and tumor or nodule tissue, repertoires from malignant and benign thyroid patients were compared with one another. The study's findings and limits: In blood and tumor, TCR beta diversity was reportedly significantly higher in malignant thyroid tumors than in benign nodules.

The CDR3 consists of 17 residues. Germline lookup yields CDR1 DFQATT and CDR2 SNEGSKA (reference sequence). Trimming took 0 bases from V and 8 from J; bases not matched to a gene: 12. Thyroid surgery took place with no prior treatment in any patient. Original data processing: Built for papillary thyroid cancer, a distant-metastasis classifier drew on CDR3 differences across clinicopathological groups. TCRdb ran MiXCR on the PCR reads. Here the V and J calls rest on TCRdb's processing, not on the authors' analysis. The data show approximately 42,000 clones, roughly a quarter seen once. Comments on this clone: The antigen is not known.

The rearrangement links TRBV20-1 to TRBJ2-3; 12 bases agree with TRBD2. The TCR comes from a female donor with papillary thyroid cancer or a benign thyroid nodule (not recorded which). Some clones in this sample may be carry-over from other donors' samples. Specimen: tumor tissue. CDR3 bases: TGCAGTGCTAGAGATACGGCTAGCGGGAGGGCCCGGGGTACGCAGTATTTT. Its translation: CSARDTASGRARGTQYF.